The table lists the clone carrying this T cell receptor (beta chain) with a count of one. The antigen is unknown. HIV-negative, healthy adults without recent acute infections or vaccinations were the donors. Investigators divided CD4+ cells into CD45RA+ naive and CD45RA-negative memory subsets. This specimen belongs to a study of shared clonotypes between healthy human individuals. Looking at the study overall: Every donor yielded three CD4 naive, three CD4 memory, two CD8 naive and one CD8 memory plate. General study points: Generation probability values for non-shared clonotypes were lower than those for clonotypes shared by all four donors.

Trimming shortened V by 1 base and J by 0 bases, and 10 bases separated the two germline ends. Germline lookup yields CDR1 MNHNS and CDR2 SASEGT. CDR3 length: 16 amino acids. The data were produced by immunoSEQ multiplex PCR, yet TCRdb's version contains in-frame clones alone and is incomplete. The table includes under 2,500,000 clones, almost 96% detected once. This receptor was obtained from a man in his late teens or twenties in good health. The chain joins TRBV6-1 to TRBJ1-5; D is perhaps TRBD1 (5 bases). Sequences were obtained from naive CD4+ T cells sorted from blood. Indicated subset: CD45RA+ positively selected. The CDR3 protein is CASSEDPGGSNQPQHF. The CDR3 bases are TGTGCCAGCAGTGAAGACCCCGGGGGTAGCAATCAGCCCCAGCATTTT.